The source of this T cell receptor beta chain is a study of OX40 agonist ivuxolimab in advanced cancers. From germline, CDR1 is SGHAT and CDR2 FQDESV (reference sequence). Deletions cut 7 bases from V and 1 base from J, with 13 bases between. This CDR3 comprises 14 residues. Only in-frame clones appear in the TCRdb table, and some are missing; sequencing was by immunoSEQ multiplex PCR. The table includes about 60,000 clones, more than 70% detected once. This rearrangement joins TRBV11-1 to TRBJ1-1; possible D gene TRBD1, 5 bases. The clonotype comes from an adult with an advanced solid tumor such as melanoma, head and neck, liver or kidney cancer. This specimen consisted of CD4+ or CD8+ T cells sorted from blood, obtained in a trial of the OX40 agonist ivuxolimab. As DNA, the CDR3 is TGTGCCAGCACCGCTTATGGGGCGAACACTGAAGCTTTCTTT. Amino acid sequence: CASTAYGANTEAFF.